The TCR beta chain under discussion was sequenced for a study of blood T cell repertoires in COVID-19. Study as a whole: Whether acute or convalescent, the COVID-19 samples came from the United States, Italy and Spain. PBMCs, B-cell-depleted T cells, or T cells provided the cDNA or gDNA that made up the material.

This clone was observed a single time. Trimming cost V 2 bases and J 7 bases; bases outside gene matches: 5. This CDR3 contains 15 residues. The V gene's germline CDR1 is ENHRY and CDR2 SYGVKD. As processed by the authors: The assay estimated nucleated cells by amplifying reference gene primers. Data came from immunoSEQ multiplex PCR; TCRdb stores just in-frame clones and leaves some out. The D gene and trimming were derived from the DNA, and the V and J assignments and clone size from that table. Of approximately 84,000 clones listed, over 65% are singletons. The source of this sequence is a human donor in a cohort sampled during active COVID-19. Specimen: peripheral blood. V gene TRBV10-3 combines with J gene TRBJ1-2, with 12 bases matching TRBD1. CDR3 loop: CAISEAGQGALGYTF. The CDR3 DNA follows: TGTGCCATCAGTGAGGCGGGACAGGGGGCGCTTGGCTACACCTTC.